This T cell receptor (beta chain) was sequenced in a study of blood T cell repertoires in COVID-19. Study as a whole: The United States, Italy and Spain provided the acute and convalescent COVID-19 samples.

Per the original methods: Reference gene primer amplification gave estimated nucleated cell counts. Sequencing used immunoSEQ multiplex PCR; TCRdb keeps in-frame clones, though not all of them. V and J calls and clone size come straight from that table; D and trimming were deduced from the DNA. The sample yields around 95,000 clones, around four fifths seen once. Germline CDR1 and CDR2: MNHEY and SVGAGI. J gave up 0 bases and V 6 bases, and 2 bases lay outside the gene matches. CDR3 length: 14 residues. The specimen was peripheral blood. The chain carries TRBV6-5 and TRBJ1-3, with TRBD1 matching 7 bases. This receptor was identified in a woman in her 70s with acute or convalescent COVID-19. This CDR3 reads CASSPGGSGNTIYF. Written as DNA, the CDR3 is TGTGCCAGCAGCCCAGGGGGCTCTGGAAACACCATATATTTT.